The 30 T cell receptor beta chains given below trace back to one sample, sequenced in a study of shared clonotypes between healthy human individuals (dated by TCRdb to about 2020). Receptor libraries were prepared by the immunoSEQ multiplex PCR assay. TCRdb mirrors the immuneACCESS table, restricted to in-frame sequences. Some clones are absent from its copies; in checked studies, under half trace to an unresolved V gene, and the reason for the others is unknown. The sample table records approximately 640,000 clones; less than 80% of these occur just once. In total, the top ten clones hold less than 2% of the sample. The specimen was memory CD4+ T cells sorted from blood. What the cell subset or site label conveys for this sample: CD45RA-negative fraction. These receptors were taken from a woman aged 25 to 39 in good health.

CDR3 nucleotide sequence: TGTGCCAGTAGCCTCGACCGGCAACAGCCCCAGCATTTT. This codes for CASSLDRQQPQHF. This chain joins TRBV19 and TRBJ1-5; D is uncertain. The germline V and J ends were trimmed by 6 bases and 7 bases, with 13 bases remaining between them. The germline V gene has CDR1 LNHDA and CDR2 SQIVND (reference sequence). The CDR3 extends over 13 amino acids.

Here the CDR3 reads CASSGIQNTEAFF. DNA of the CDR3: TGTGCCAGCTCAGGCATTCAGAACACTGAAGCTTTCTTT. The rearrangement joins TRBV18 to TRBJ1-1, with unresolved D. The V and J ends lost 5 bases and 1 base respectively, with 8 bases between them. There are 13 residues in the CDR3. Germline loops: CDR1 KGHSH, CDR2 LQKENI.

CDR3 in DNA: TGTGCAAGTCGCTCTATCACGACGAAACAGGGGAAGGCTTGGAATGAGCAGTTCTTC. Its translation is CASRSITTKQGKAWNEQFF. The rearrangement uses TRBV12-2 and TRBJ2-1; the table's D gene call, TRBD1, was not cross checked with the DNA. TRBV12-2 has pseudogene status. The CDR3 extends over 19 amino acids.

The rearrangement links TRBV4-1 to TRBJ2-1; maybe TRBD2 (6 bases). CDR1 is MGHRA, CDR2 YSYEKL, per germline. V was cut by 5 bases and J by 2 bases, with 10 bases left in between. The CDR3 sequence is 14 residues long. CDR3 protein: CASSWDFTYNEQFF. CDR3 in DNA: TGCGCCAGCAGCTGGGACTTTACCTACAATGAGCAGTTCTTC.

In the case of this clone: At the DNA level, this CDR3 is encoded by other sequences in the same sample as well. The chain is built from TRBV28 and TRBJ1-5; D is possibly TRBD1 (5 bases). CDR3 length equals 14 residues. CDR1 and CDR2 (germline): MDHEN, SYDVKM. V lost 4 bases and J lost 2, with 9 bases in between. CDR3 DNA: TGTGCCAGCAGTTCCGGGGCAGGCAATCAGCCCCAGCATTTT. Translated: CASSSGAGNQPQHF.

The chain has TRBV27 and TRBJ2-3; 12 nucleotides align to TRBD2. The germline gives CDR1 MNHEY, CDR2 SMNVEV (reference sequence). This CDR3 spans 17 amino acids. The V and J ends lost 0 bases and 2 bases, in that order; junction bases with no gene match: 3. The CDR3 here is CASSLSGLAGYTDTQYF. The CDR3 bases are TGTGCCAGCAGTTTATCTGGACTAGCGGGATACACAGATACGCAGTATTTT.

This clone was counted between two and nine times. This chain joins TRBV10-3 and TRBJ2-7, with D maybe TRBD2 (6 bases). The germline gives CDR1 ENHRY, CDR2 SYGVKD. V was trimmed by 11 bases and J by 3 bases, leaving 14 bases between them. The length of the CDR3 is 12 residues. The CDR3 loop is CASVGSGYEQYF. The CDR3 DNA is TGTGCCTCAGTCGGGAGCGGCTACGAGCAGTACTTC.

The chain employs TRBV7-9 and TRBJ2-3; D ambiguous. Trimming pared 0 bases from V and 2 bases from J, leaving 9 bases between. The CDR3 is 15 residues long. Germline V gene lookup returns CDR1 SEHNR and CDR2 FQNEAQ (reference sequence). CDR3 protein: CASSLAHTNTDTQYF. CDR3 bases: TGTGCCAGCAGCTTAGCGCACACTAACACAGATACGCAGTATTTT.

This chain uses TRBV6-5 with TRBJ1-2, with D perhaps TRBD1 (5 bases). Trimming pared 6 bases from V and 8 bases from J, leaving 13 bases between. Looked up from germline, CDR1 is MNHEY and CDR2 is SVGAGI. The CDR3 is made up of 12 amino acids. CDR3 nucleotides: TGTGCCAGCAGGCAGGGTAATCGGGGCTACACCTTC. Translating it yields CASRQGNRGYTF.

The genes are TRBV7-2 and TRBJ2-5; TRBD2 is a possible D gene (5 bases). The DNA end is more similar to TRBJ2-7, so the J call may be wrong. The CDR3 sequence is 14 residues long. Germline CDR1 reads SGHTA; CDR2 reads FQGNSA. CDR3 DNA: TGTGCCAGCAGGGGCGGGCTCACTATATACGAGCAGTACTTC. This translates into CASRGGLTIYEQYF.

The chain couples TRBV11-2 to TRBJ2-5; no reliable D call. This CDR3 has 16 residues. Germline CDR1 and CDR2: SGHAT and FQNNGV. V shed 2 bases and J shed 1 base, with 14 bases lying between them. The CDR3: CASSLSPNNLQETQYF. CDR3 DNA: TGTGCCAGCAGCTTATCCCCTAATAACCTCCAAGAGACCCAGTACTTC.

The chain uses TRBV7-7 and TRBJ2-5; D might be TRBD1 (8 bases). V was shortened by 5 bases and J by 7 bases, with 17 bases between the two germline ends. The CDR3 spans 14 residues. Germline values: CDR1 SSHAT, CDR2 FNYEAQ (reference sequence). The CDR3 sequence: CASSLGSGTGTQYF. The CDR3 region has the DNA TGTGCCAGCAGCCTCGGGAGCGGGACAGGGACCCAGTACTTC.

This chain uses TRBV15 with TRBJ2-7; D uncertain. There are 14 residues in the CDR3. V was cut by 4 bases and J by 0 bases, with 10 bases left in between. Germline V gene sequence: CDR1 LNHNV, CDR2 YYDKDF (reference sequence). CDR3 DNA: TGTGCCACCAGCAAGAGAGCCGTCTCCTACGAGCAGTACTTC. Its translation: CATSKRAVSYEQYF. Using reference TRBV15 and TRBJ2-7 for the parts outside the CDR3, the full variable domain is DAMVIQNPRYQVTQFGKPVTLSCSQTLNHNVMYWYQQKSSQAPKLLFHYYDKDFNNEADTPDNFQSRRPNTSFCFLDIRSPGLGDTAMYLCATSKRAVSYEQYFGPGTRLTVT.

The genes are TRBV5-1 and TRBJ2-3; the match to TRBD1 covers 9 bases. The germline gives CDR1 SGHRS, CDR2 YFSETQ. V lost 0 bases, J lost 2 bases, and 4 bases stayed unmatched. The CDR3 consists of 16 residues. This CDR3 is CASSLGTGDYTDTQYF. As DNA, the CDR3 is TGCGCCAGCAGCTTGGGGACAGGGGATTACACAGATACGCAGTATTTT. The complete variable domain, with remaining parts taken from reference TRBV5-1 and TRBJ2-3, reads KAGVTQTPRYLIKTRGQQVTLSCSPISGHRSVSWYQQTPGQGLQFLFEYFSETQRNKGNFPGRFSGRQFSNSRSEMNVSTLELGDSALYLCASSLGTGDYTDTQYFGPGTRLTVL.

The V call is TRBV5-1, the J call TRBJ2-3, with 7 bases aligning to TRBD1. The CDR3 spans 15 residues. The germline CDR1 and CDR2 sequences are SGHRS and YFSETQ. V shed 3 bases, J shed 2 bases, and the junction held 6 bases outside the gene matches. This CDR3 reads CASSSRQGYTDTQYF. The DNA for the CDR3 is TGCGCCAGCAGCTCGAGACAGGGTTACACAGATACGCAGTATTTT.

This clone was seen only a few times. The rearrangement links TRBV6-1 to TRBJ2-6; D unresolved. The CDR3 totals 17 residues. The germline V gene encodes CDR1 MNHNS and CDR2 SASEGT. The V gene lost 4 bases and the J gene lost 4 bases, with 17 bases spanning the gap. CDR3: CASSAFTSRTGANVLTF. The CDR3 nucleotides are TGTGCCAGCAGTGCATTCACCAGCCGCACCGGGGCCAACGTCCTGACTTTC.

This chain links TRBV30 with TRBJ1-1; D not resolved. Germline loops: CDR1 GTSNPN, CDR2 SVGIG (reference sequence). The ends were cut back, 4 bases at V and 11 bases at J, with 17 bases in the middle. The length of the CDR3 is 12 residues. The CDR3 loop is CAWNLVLPGAFF. CDR3 DNA sequence: TGTGCCTGGAATCTGGTTCTACCCGGGGCTTTCTTT. Looking up the rest from reference TRBV30 and TRBJ1-1 gives the full variable domain: SQTIHQWPATLVQPVGSPLSLECTVEGTSNPNLYWYRQAAGRGLQLLFYSVGIGQISSEVPQNLSASRPQDRQFILSSKKLLLSDSGFYLCAWNLVLPGAFFGQGTRLTVV.

The chain uses TRBV28 and TRBJ2-5; 7 bases fit TRBD1. Germline V gene data show CDR1 as MDHEN and CDR2 as SYDVKM. V dropped 6 bases and J dropped 0; count of bases not matched to a gene: 4. The CDR3 is 14 amino acids. CDR3 protein: CASSRDRNQETQYF. For the CDR3, the DNA is TGTGCCAGCAGCCGGGACAGAAACCAAGAGACCCAGTACTTC.

The genes are TRBV19 and TRBJ1-1, with D unresolved. V was pared by 6 bases and J by 0 bases, with 5 bases between. Germline V gene lookup returns CDR1 LNHDA and CDR2 SQIVND (reference sequence). There are 12 residues in the CDR3. CDR3 coding DNA: TGTGCCAGTAGCAACATGAACACTGAAGCTTTCTTT. Protein sequence: CASSNMNTEAFF.

This chain links TRBV11-3 with TRBJ1-1; D is undetermined. The germline V gene has CDR1 SGHNT and CDR2 YENEEA. This CDR3 has 12 amino acids. Trimming removed 1 base from V and 8 bases from J, with 8 bases in between. The CDR3 DNA reads TGTGCCAGCAGCTTAGGGGAACAAGAAGCTTTCTTT. This gives the protein CASSLGEQEAFF.

The rearrangement joins TRBV5-1 to TRBJ1-1; unclear D gene. The V gene lost 6 bases and the J gene lost 1 base, with 13 bases spanning the gap. CDR1 SGHRS and CDR2 YFSETQ come from the germline V gene. This CDR3 is built from 14 residues. CDR3 nucleotides: TGCGCCAGCAAGGGCAGTCCGGAGAACACTGAAGCTTTCTTT. Translated, it gives CASKGSPENTEAFF.

The chain uses TRBV15 and TRBJ2-7; D unresolved. In germline, CDR1 is LNHNV, CDR2 YYDKDF (reference sequence). This CDR3 is built from 13 residues. Trimming removed 0 bases from V and 6 bases from J, with 9 bases in between. As DNA, the CDR3 is TGTGCCACCAGCAGAGAAGTTGGTGTCGAGCAGTACTTC. This sequence encodes CATSREVGVEQYF. Supplemented by reference TRBV15 and TRBJ2-7, the full variable domain reads DAMVIQNPRYQVTQFGKPVTLSCSQTLNHNVMYWYQQKSSQAPKLLFHYYDKDFNNEADTPDNFQSRRPNTSFCFLDIRSPGLGDTAMYLCATSREVGVEQYFGPGTRLTVT.

As concerns this clone: Other DNA sequences in the sample encode the same CDR3. The CDR3 sequence: CASSLVLGQETQYF. The CDR3 nucleotides are TGCGCCAGCAGCTTGGTGCTGGGCCAAGAGACCCAGTACTTC. This rearrangement joins TRBV5-1 to TRBJ2-5, with D hard to call. Germline assignment: CDR1 SGHRS and CDR2 YFSETQ. V dropped 0 bases and J dropped 1 base, with 7 bases sitting between them. This CDR3 has 14 amino acids.

V usage is TRBV28 and J usage is TRBJ2-1; 7 bases agree with TRBD2. Germline values: CDR1 MDHEN, CDR2 SYDVKM. The CDR3 consists of 15 residues. Losses at the gene ends were 2 bases for V and 3 bases for J; bases not matched to a gene: 4. CDR3 nucleotides: TGTGCCAGCAGTTTAGCCGCGGGGGACTACAATGAGCAGTTCTTC. Translated, it gives CASSLAAGDYNEQFF.

V gene TRBV19 combines with J gene TRBJ2-3; D is ambiguous. Germline values: CDR1 LNHDA, CDR2 SQIVND (reference sequence). The CDR3 covers 12 residues. Deletions cut 4 bases from V and 4 bases from J, with 6 bases between. In nucleotides, the CDR3 is TGTGCCAGTAGTAGCCACCCAGATACGCAGTATTTT. Protein product: CASSSHPDTQYF.

This clone came up once. The chain recombines TRBV5-6 with TRBJ2-1, with 12 bases aligning to TRBD2. There are 19 residues in the CDR3. Trimming cost V 1 base and J 1 base; bases outside gene matches: 9. CDR1 SGHDT and CDR2 YYEEEE come from the germline V gene. The DNA for the CDR3 is TGTGCCAGCAGCTTGAGGCACCTAGCGGGAGGGCATTCCTACAATGAGCAGTTCTTC. Protein sequence: CASSLRHLAGGHSYNEQFF.

This chain uses TRBV9 with TRBJ2-1; D gene unclear. The V end lost 0 bases, the J end lost 5 bases, and 12 bases lay between the germline ends. This CDR3 contains 15 residues. The germline gives CDR1 SGDLS, CDR2 YYNGEE. Here the CDR3 DNA reads TGTGCCAGCAGCGTAGAGGGAACTCTTAACAATGAGCAGTTCTTC. Translation gives CASSVEGTLNNEQFF.

This clone was seen once. This chain links TRBV30 with TRBJ2-3; no firm D call. Looked up from germline, CDR1 is GTSNPN and CDR2 is SVGIG (reference sequence). The CDR3 spans 14 residues. V gave up 0 bases and J gave up 2 bases, with 9 bases separating them. The CDR3 nucleotides read TGTGCCTGGAGTGTAGAAAGTTACACAGATACGCAGTATTTT. Translated, it gives CAWSVESYTDTQYF.

The V gene is TRBV2, the J gene TRBJ2-2; D might be TRBD1 (5 bases). V shed 7 bases and J shed 0 bases, with 9 bases lying between them. CDR1 and CDR2 from the germline V gene are SNHLY and FYNNEI. The CDR3 spans 14 residues. This CDR3 is CASTQTANTGELFF. For the CDR3, the DNA is TGTGCCAGCACTCAGACAGCGAACACCGGGGAGCTGTTTTTT.

Notes on this clone: A much larger clone differs from this one at a single base, so this may be a read error. The sample carries other DNA sequences with the same CDR3. The chain links TRBV7-6 to TRBJ1-1; D not resolved. Germline loops: CDR1 SGHVS, CDR2 FNYEAQ. The CDR3 spans 13 residues. V gave up 4 bases and J gave up 3 bases, with 9 bases separating them. CDR3 DNA: TGTGCCAGCAGCTCCCAGCGGGACACTGAAGCTTTCTTT. This translates into CASSSQRDTEAFF.